The clone carrying this TCR beta chain was seen a handful of times. Its antigen is as yet unknown. The sample belongs to a study of CD8 T cells in ankylosing spondylitis. The TCR beta libraries were generated through quantitative 5'-RACE incorporating molecular barcodes. TCRdb used MiXCR to reprocess the 5' RACE reads, holding one entry per CDR3 protein. The repertoire holds 250,000 to 350,000 distinct CDR3 sequences, with about 19% as singletons. Study findings and constraints: Relatively scarce in peripheral blood, disease-linked clones were CD8+. Reportedly, significant enrichment of disease-linked clones occurred in matched ankylosing spondylitis synovial fluid.

Between the trimmed V and J ends, which lost 2 bases and 4 bases, there was a span of 11 bases. The CDR3 extends over 15 amino acids. From germline, CDR1 is MNHEY and CDR2 SMNVEV (reference sequence). This chain connects TRBV27 to TRBJ2-2, with D possibly being TRBD2 (6 bases). The TCR comes from a male donor with ankylosing spondylitis or in good health (not recorded which). Sequenced material: blood, either unsorted or a sorted T cell fraction (not recorded which). CDR3 DNA: TGTGCCAGCAGTTTAACTAGCCCCGTCACCGGGGAGCTGTTTTTT. This gives the protein CASSLTSPVTGELFF.